Below, one T cell receptor beta chain is given with its context. Its antigen is as yet unknown. This entry is derived from a study of shared clonotypes between healthy human individuals. Study results and caveats: Among donors, the sharing of clonotypes was expected to be influenced by sequencing depth. Only a few donors were included, so the genetic and exposure-history diversity represented was limited.

This CDR3 comprises 16 residues. V shed 0 bases and J 3 bases; nucleotides not matched to a gene: 8. Germline CDR1 is SGHNT and CDR2 is YYREEE (reference sequence). At deep level, the assay was performed. The input for sorted-subset replicate PCRs was around 0.2 ug DNA, tens of thousands of T cell genomes. Sequenced by immunoSEQ multiplex PCR; TCRdb stores in-frame clones only, minus some. The sample consists of some 2,100,000 clones, approximately 94% of them appearing once. The TCR sequence derives from a man younger than 30 in good health. The gene calls are TRBV5-4 and TRBJ2-5; 7 nucleotides line up with TRBD2. The sample taken for sequencing was naive CD4+ T cells sorted from blood. Subset in this sample: CD45RA+ positively selected. CDR3 loop: CASSLAFGRAEETQYF. The CDR3 nucleotides are TGTGCCAGCAGCTTGGCCTTTGGGAGGGCCGAAGAGACCCAGTACTTC.